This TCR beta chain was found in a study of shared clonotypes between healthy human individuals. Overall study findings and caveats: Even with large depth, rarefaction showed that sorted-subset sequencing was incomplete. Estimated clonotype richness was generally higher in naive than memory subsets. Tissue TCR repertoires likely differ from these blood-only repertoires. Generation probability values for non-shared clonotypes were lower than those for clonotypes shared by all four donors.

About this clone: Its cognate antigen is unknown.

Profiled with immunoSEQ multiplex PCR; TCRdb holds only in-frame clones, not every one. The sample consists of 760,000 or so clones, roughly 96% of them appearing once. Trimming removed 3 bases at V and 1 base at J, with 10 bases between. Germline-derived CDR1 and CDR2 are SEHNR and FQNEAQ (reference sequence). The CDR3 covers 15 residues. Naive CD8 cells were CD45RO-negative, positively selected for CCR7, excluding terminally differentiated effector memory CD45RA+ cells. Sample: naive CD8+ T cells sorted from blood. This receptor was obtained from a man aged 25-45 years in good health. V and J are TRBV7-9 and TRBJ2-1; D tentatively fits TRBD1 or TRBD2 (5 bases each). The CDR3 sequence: CASSFWDGSYNEQFF. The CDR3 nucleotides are TGTGCCAGCAGCTTCTGGGACGGGTCCTACAATGAGCAGTTCTTC.